The clone carrying this T cell receptor (beta chain) has just a few counts. Its antigen is unknown. A much larger clone is a single base away; this may be a read error. Trimming removed 5 bases from V and 4 bases from J, with 11 bases in between. The CDR3 runs 13 residues. CDR1 MDHEN and CDR2 SYDVKM come from the germline V gene. According to the study, TCR beta libraries were built with iRepertoire HTBI primers and CDR3-region Arm-PCR. TCRdb re-derived calls from the multiplex PCR reads in MiXCR, one entry per CDR3 protein. The data contain fewer than 650,000 distinct CDR3 sequences, roughly 16% of them singletons. The sample's time point: newly diagnosed GD, antithyroid drugs for less than 3 months. TCR sequences were obtained from RNA taken from PBMCs. Criteria from the American Thyroid Association guidelines were applied to diagnose Graves' disease. Xi'an, China, was home to the endocrinology department that provided patients.

The sample belongs to a study of regulatory T cells in long-lasting Graves disease. Findings and limits, study-wide: Among the persistent patients, 2,500 to 3,500 public clonotypes were shared, more than the 850 to 1,000 shared among new patients.

These data are also associated with another study on T cells in Graves' hyperthyroidism and ophthalmopathy.

The source was peripheral blood mononuclear cells (PBMCs), collected at new diagnosis, from a patient treated with antithyroid drugs. This sequence joins TRBV28 and TRBJ1-2, with unresolved D. The receptor comes from a man aged 18 to 35 with Graves disease. CDR3 sequence (DNA): TGTGCCAGCAGTCTAACAGAGAGCTATGGCTACACCTTC. This sequence encodes CASSLTESYGYTF.